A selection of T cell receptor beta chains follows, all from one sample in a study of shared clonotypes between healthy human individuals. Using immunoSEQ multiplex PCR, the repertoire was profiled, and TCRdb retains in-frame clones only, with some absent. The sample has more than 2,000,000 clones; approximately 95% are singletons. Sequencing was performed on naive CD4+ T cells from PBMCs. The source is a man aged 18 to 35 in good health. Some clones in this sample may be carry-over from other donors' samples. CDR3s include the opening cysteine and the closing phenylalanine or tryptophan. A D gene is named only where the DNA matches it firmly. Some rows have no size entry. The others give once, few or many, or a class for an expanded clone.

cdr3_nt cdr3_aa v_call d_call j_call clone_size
TGTGCCAGCAGTTCAACCAGGAACGGCTACACCTTC CASSSTRNGYTF TRBV27 - TRBJ1-2 few
TGCGCCAGCTCCGTCTTGGACAGCACAGATACGCAGTATTTT CASSVLDSTDTQYF TRBV5-1 - TRBJ2-3 -
TGTGCCAGCTCATCGGACAGGGGGTTGGGGACTGATGAAAAACTGTTTTTT CASSSDRGLGTDEKLFF TRBV18 TRBD1 TRBJ1-4 -
TGTGCCAGCAGCTACGGGACTACAAAGTCGGTCGCGCAGTATTTT CASSYGTTKSVAQYF TRBV7-2 TRBD2 TRBJ2-3 -
TGTGCCAGCAGTACCGGGACTAGGTTTTCGTACGAGCAGTACTTC CASSTGTRFSYEQYF TRBV6-1 TRBD2 TRBJ2-7 -
TGCGCCAGCAGCCGGGGACTAACCACCTACAATGAGCAGTTCTTC CASSRGLTTYNEQFF TRBV5-1 TRBD2 TRBJ2-1 -
TGCAGTGCTAGGGGGGGAGGCGAGCAGTACTTC CSARGGGEQYF TRBV20-1 - TRBJ2-7 -
TGTGCCAGCAGCTCTTACCTTCTAAGCGGAACCAATGAGCAGTTCTTC CASSSYLLSGTNEQFF TRBV7-2 - TRBJ2-1 -
TGTGCCAGCAGTTTATCGTGGCAGGGCTACAATGAGCAGTTCTTC CASSLSWQGYNEQFF TRBV27 - TRBJ2-1 once
TGTGCCAGCAGCTTAGGTGTGGGGATCCTCTTAACCACAGATACGCAGTATTTT CASSLGVGILLTTDTQYF TRBV7-9 - TRBJ2-3 -
TGTGCCAGCAGTACCGGACTAGCGGGAAACACCGGGGAGCTGTTTTTT CASSTGLAGNTGELFF TRBV7-7 TRBD2 TRBJ2-2 -
TGTGCCATCACAAATGAGCGGTGGGGGTACTACGAGCAGTACTTC CAITNERWGYYEQYF TRBV10-3 - TRBJ2-7 -
TGCGCCAGCAGCTTGTTGGGAGTGGAAGCAGATACGCAGTATTTT CASSLLGVEADTQYF TRBV5-1 - TRBJ2-3 -
TGCGCCAGCGGGGACTACAATGAGCAGTTCTTC CASGDYNEQFF TRBV5-1 - TRBJ2-1 -
TGTGCCAGCAGTCCTCACAGCCGGACTAGCGGGAGAGGTGATGAGCAGTTCTTC CASSPHSRTSGRGDEQFF TRBV28 TRBD2 TRBJ2-1 -
TGTGCCAGCAGCTTAGGGACCGAGCGCACAGATACGCAGTATTTT CASSLGTERTDTQYF TRBV11-3 - TRBJ2-3 -
TGTGCCAGCAGCTTTAGGACTAGCGGAGCCAATGAGCAGTTCTTC CASSFRTSGANEQFF TRBV7-9 TRBD2 TRBJ2-1 -
TGTGCCAGCAGCCTAGAACGACAGGGGCTTAACTATGGCTACACCTTC CASSLERQGLNYGYTF TRBV11-3 TRBD1 TRBJ1-2 once
TGCGCCAGCAGATTCCTGGGCGGCGGGTACGAGCAGTACTTC CASRFLGGGYEQYF TRBV5-1 - TRBJ2-7 -
TGTGCCAGCAGCTTGGGCAGACAGGGGGCTTCTGGAAACACCATATATTTT CASSLGRQGASGNTIYF TRBV7-9 TRBD1 TRBJ1-3 -
TGTGCCAGCAGTCCCCCCCGACTAGCGCTCTACGAGCAGTACTTC CASSPPRLALYEQYF TRBV28 TRBD2 TRBJ2-7 once
TGTGCCAGCAGTCACGGGACAGGGGGCTTAGGGTCACAGTATTTT CASSHGTGGLGSQYF TRBV6-1 TRBD1 TRBJ2-3 -
TGCGCCAGCAGCTTTAGCGGGAGTATAACAGATACGCAGTATTTT CASSFSGSITDTQYF TRBV5-1 TRBD2 TRBJ2-3 once